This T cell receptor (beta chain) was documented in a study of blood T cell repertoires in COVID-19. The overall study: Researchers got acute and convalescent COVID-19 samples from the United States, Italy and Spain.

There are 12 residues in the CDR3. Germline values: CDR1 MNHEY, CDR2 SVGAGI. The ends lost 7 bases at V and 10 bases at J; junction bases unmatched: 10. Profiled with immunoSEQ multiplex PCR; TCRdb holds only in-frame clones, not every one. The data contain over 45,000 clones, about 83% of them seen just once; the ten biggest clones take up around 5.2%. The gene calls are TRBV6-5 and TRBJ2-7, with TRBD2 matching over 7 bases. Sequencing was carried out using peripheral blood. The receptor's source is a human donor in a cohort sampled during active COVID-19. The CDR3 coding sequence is TGTGCCAGCAAGGGAAGGCTAGCGGAACAGTACTTC. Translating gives CASKGRLAEQYF.